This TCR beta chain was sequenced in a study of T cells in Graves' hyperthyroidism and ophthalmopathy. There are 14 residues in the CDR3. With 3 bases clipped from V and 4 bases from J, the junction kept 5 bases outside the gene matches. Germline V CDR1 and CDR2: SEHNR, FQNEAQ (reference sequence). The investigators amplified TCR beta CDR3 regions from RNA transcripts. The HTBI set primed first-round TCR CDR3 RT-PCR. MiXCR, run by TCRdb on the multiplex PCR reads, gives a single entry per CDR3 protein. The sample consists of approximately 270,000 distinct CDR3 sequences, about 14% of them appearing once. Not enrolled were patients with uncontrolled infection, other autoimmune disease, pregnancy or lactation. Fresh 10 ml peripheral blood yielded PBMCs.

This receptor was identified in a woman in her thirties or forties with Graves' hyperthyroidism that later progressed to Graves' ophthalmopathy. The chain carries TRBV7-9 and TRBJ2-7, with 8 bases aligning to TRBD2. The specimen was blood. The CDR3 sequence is CASSFQREKYEQYF. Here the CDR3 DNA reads TGTGCCAGCAGCTTCCAGCGGGAGAAGTACGAGCAGTACTTC.